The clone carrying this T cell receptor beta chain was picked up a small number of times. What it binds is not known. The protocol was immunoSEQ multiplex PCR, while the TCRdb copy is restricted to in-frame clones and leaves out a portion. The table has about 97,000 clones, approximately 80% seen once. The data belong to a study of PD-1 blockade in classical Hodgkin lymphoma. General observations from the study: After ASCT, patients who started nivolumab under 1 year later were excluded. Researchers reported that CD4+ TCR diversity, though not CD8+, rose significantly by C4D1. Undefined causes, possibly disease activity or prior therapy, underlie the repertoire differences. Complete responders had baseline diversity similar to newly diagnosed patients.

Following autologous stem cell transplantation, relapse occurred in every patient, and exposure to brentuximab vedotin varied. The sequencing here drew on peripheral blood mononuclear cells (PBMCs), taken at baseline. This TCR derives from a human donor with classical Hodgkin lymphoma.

The CDR3 protein is CASRRPSGRADEQYF. In DNA, the CDR3 is TGTGCCAGCAGAAGACCTAGCGGGAGGGCTGACGAGCAGTACTTC. The chain joins TRBV7-2 to TRBJ2-7; 12 nucleotides agree with TRBD2. This CDR3 has 15 residues. V lost 6 bases, J lost 5 bases, and 8 bases stayed unmatched. Per germline, CDR1 SGHTA and CDR2 FQGNSA.